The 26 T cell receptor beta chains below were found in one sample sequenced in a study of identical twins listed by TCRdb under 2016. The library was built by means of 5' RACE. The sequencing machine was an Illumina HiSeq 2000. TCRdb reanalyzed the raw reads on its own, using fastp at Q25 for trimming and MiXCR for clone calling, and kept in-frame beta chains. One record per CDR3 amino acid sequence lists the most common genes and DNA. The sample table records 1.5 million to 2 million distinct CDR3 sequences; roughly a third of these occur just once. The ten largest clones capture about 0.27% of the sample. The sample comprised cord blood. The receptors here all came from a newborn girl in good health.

The CDR3 region is CASSLAPEPKRSYNEQFF. The CDR3 DNA sequence: TGTGCCAGCAGCTTAGCCCCCGAGCCCAAAAGGTCCTACAATGAGCAGTTCTTC. V usage is TRBV7-8 and J usage is TRBJ2-1; D remains unclear. From germline, CDR1 is SGHVS and CDR2 FQNEAQ. Trimming removed 0 bases from V and 1 base from J, with 16 bases in between. This CDR3 spans 18 amino acids.

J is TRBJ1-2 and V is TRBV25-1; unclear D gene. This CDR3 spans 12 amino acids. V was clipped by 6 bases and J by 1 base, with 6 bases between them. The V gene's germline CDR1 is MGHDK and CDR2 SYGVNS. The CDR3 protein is CASRDFNYGYTF. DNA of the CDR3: TGTGCCAGCAGGGACTTTAACTATGGCTACACCTTC.

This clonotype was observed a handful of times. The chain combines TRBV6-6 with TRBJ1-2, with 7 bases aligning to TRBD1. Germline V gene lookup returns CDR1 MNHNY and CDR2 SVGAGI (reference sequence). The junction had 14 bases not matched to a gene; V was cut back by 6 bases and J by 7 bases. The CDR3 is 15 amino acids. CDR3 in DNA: TGTGCCAGCAGCCCGACGAACAGGGGAAGCTTTGGCTACACCTTC. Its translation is CASSPTNRGSFGYTF.

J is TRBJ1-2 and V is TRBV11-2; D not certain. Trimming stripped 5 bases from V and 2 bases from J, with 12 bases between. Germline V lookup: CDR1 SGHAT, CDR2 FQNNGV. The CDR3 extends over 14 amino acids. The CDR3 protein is CASSPQRANYGYTF. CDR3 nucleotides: TGTGCCAGCAGCCCACAGAGGGCAAACTATGGCTACACCTTC.

The CDR3 DNA follows: TGCAGTGCTGAATTGGATTGGGCCTACGAGCAGTACTTC. Its protein product is CSAELDWAYEQYF. V is TRBV20-1 and J is TRBJ2-7; no reliable D call. The CDR3 is made up of 13 amino acids. Between the trimmed V and J ends, which lost 5 bases and 2 bases, there was a span of 13 bases. Looked up from germline, CDR1 is DFQATT and CDR2 is SNEGSKA (reference sequence).

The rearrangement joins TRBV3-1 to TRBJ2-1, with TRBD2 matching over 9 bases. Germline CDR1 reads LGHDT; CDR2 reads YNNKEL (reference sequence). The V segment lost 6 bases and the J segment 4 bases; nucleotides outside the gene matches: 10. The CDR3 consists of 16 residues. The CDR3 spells CASSPSSGRLYNEQFF. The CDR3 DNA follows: TGTGCCAGCAGTCCATCGAGCGGGAGGCTTTACAATGAGCAGTTCTTC.

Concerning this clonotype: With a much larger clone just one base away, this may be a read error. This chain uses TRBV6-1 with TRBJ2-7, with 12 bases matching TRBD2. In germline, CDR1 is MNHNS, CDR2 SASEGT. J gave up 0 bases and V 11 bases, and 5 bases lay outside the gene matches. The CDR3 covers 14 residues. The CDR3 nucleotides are TGTGCCCGCCGACTAGCGGGGGACTCCTACGAGCAGTACTTC. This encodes CARRLAGDSYEQYF.

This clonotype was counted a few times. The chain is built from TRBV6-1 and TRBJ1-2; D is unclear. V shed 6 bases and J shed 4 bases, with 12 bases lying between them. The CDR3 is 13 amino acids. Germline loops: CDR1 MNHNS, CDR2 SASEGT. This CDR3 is CASRAGRSYGYTF. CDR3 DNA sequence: TGTGCCAGCAGAGCTGGACGTAGCTATGGCTACACCTTC.

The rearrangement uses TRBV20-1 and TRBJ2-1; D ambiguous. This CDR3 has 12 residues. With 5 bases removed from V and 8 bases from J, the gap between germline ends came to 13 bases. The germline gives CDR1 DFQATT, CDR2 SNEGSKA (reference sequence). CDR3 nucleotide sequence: TGCAGTGCTCTCTTTCGAGGCTATGAGCAGTTCTTC. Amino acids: CSALFRGYEQFF.

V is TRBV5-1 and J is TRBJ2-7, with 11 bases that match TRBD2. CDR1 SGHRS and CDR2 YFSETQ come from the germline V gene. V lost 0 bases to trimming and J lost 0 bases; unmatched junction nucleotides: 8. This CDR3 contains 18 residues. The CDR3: CASSLGLAGGLSSYEQYF. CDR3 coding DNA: TGCGCCAGCAGCTTGGGGCTAGCGGGGGGCCTCAGCTCCTACGAGCAGTACTTC.

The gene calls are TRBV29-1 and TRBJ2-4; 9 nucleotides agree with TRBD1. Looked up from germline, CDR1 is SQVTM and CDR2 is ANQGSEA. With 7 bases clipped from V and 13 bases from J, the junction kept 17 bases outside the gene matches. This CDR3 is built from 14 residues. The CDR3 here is CSARRGQGSYGQYF. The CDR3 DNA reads TGCAGCGCCCGCAGGGGACAGGGCTCCTACGGGCAGTACTTC.

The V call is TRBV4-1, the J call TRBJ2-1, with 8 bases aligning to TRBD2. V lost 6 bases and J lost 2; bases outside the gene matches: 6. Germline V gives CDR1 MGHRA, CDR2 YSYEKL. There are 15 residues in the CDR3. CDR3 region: CASRILAVAYNEQFF. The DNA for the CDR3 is TGCGCCAGCAGGATACTAGCGGTGGCCTACAATGAGCAGTTCTTC.

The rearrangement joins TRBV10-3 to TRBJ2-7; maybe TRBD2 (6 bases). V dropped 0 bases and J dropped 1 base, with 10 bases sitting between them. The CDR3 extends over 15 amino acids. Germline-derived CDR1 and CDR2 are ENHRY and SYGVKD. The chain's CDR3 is CAISESSAGSYEQYF. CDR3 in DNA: TGTGCCATCAGTGAGTCCTCCGCGGGGTCCTACGAGCAGTACTTC.

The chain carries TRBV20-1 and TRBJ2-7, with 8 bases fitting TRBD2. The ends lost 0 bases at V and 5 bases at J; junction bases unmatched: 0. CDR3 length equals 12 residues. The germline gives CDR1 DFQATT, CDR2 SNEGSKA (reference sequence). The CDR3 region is CSARDGRDEQYF. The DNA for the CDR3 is TGCAGTGCTAGAGACGGGAGGGACGAGCAGTACTTC.

CDR3 coding DNA: TGTGCCAGCTCATCTACAGCCACAGATACGCAGTATTTT. Translated, it gives CASSSTATDTQYF. The chain combines TRBV18 with TRBJ2-3; D not resolved. Deletions cut 5 bases from V and 2 bases from J, with 8 bases between. This CDR3 is 13 amino acids long. Germline CDR1 reads KGHSH; CDR2 reads LQKENI.

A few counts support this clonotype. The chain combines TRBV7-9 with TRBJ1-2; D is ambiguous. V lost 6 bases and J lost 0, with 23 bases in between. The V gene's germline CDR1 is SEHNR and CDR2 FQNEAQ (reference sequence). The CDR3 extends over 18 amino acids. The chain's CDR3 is CASRKKEAAFFSNYGYTF. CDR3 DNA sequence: TGTGCCAGCAGAAAAAAAGAGGCGGCGTTTTTTTCTAACTATGGCTACACCTTC.

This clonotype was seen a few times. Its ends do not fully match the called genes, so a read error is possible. The CDR3 bases are TGTGCCATCAGCTTGGACAGGGGCGCTGAAGCTTTCTTT. Encoded protein: CAISLDRGAEAFF. This chain links TRBV11-1 with TRBJ1-1; TRBD1 matches 9 bases. This CDR3 has 13 residues. Germline V CDR1 and CDR2: SGHAT, FQDESV (reference sequence).

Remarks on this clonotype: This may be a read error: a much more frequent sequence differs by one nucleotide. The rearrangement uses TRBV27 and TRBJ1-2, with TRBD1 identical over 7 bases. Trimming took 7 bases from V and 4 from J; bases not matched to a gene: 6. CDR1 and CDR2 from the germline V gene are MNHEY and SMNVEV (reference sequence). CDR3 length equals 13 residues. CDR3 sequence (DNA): TGTGCCAGCACCCGACAGGGAAGCTATGGCTACACCTTC. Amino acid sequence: CASTRQGSYGYTF.

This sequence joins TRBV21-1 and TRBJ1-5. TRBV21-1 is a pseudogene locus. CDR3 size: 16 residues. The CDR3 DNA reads TGTGCCAGCAGCGGAAGAGGGTTTTATAGCAATCAGCCCCAGCATTTT. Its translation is CASSGRGFYSNQPQHF.

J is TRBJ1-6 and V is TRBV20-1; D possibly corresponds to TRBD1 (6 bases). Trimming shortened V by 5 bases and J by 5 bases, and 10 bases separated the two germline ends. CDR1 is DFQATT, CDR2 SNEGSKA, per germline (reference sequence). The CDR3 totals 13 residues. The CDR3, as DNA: TGCAGTGCTCTACAGGGCCATAATTCACCCCTCCACTTT. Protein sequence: CSALQGHNSPLHF.

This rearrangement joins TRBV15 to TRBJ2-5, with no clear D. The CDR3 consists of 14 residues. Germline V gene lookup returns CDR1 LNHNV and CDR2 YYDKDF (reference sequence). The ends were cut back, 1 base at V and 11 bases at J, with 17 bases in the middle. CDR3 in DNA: TGTGCCACCAGCAGAGGGGGTATATACAATGAGCAGTACTTC. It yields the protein CATSRGGIYNEQYF.

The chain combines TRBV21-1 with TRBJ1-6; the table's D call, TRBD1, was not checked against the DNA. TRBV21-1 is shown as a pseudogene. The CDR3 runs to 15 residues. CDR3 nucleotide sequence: TGTGCCAGCTCCTACCCGGGACGGAATAATTCACCCCTCCACTTT. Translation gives CASSYPGRNNSPLHF.

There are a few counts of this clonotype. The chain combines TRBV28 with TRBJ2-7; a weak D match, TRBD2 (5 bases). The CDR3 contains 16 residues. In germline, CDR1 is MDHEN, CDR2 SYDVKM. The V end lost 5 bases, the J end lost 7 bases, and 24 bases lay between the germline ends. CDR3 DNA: TGTGCCAGCAGTACCGCGGGTTTCCCCTCCTACAATGAGCAGTACTTC. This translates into CASSTAGFPSYNEQYF.

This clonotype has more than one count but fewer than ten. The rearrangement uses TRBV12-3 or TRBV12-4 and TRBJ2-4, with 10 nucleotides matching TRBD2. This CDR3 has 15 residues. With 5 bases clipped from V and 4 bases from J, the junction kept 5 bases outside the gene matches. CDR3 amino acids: CASSLLAGLKNIQYF. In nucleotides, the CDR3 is TGTGCCAGCAGTCTACTAGCGGGGCTTAAAAACATTCAGTACTTC.

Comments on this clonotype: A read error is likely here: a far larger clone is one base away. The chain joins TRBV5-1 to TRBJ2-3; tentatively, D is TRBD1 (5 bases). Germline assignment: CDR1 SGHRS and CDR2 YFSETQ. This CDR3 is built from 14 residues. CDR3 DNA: TGCGCCAGCAGCTTGGGACAGAGCACAGATACGCATTATTTT. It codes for CASSLGQSTDTHYF.

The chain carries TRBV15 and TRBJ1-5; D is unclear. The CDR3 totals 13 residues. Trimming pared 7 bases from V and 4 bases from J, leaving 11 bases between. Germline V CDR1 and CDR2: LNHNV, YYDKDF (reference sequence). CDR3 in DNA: TGTGCCACCACAGCGGCGGATAATCAGCCCCAGCATTTT. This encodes CATTAADNQPQHF.